This T cell receptor (beta chain) originates from a study of tissue T cells after allogeneic stem cell transplantation. The CDR3 is made up of 13 amino acids. Germline assignment: CDR1 SGHDT and CDR2 FRDEAV. V was cut by 0 bases and J by 4 bases, with 7 bases left in between. With respect to this clone: The antigen is not known. Mouse names are used for the genes. Read sequence stops 1 residue before the CDR3 end, and the germline J gene provides the missing end.

Study results and caveats: Few T cell clones were shared across patients, but motif clusters showed tissue-specific shared signatures. This small cohort was clinically heterogeneous, and sampling depth was a limitation.

Profiling relied on immunoSEQ multiplex PCR, and the TCRdb table lists in-frame clones only, not all of them. There are about 48,000 clones in the sample; about three quarters occur only once, and around 0.5% lies in the top ten. The chain employs TRBV14 and TRBJ1-1, with D possibly TRBD1 on 5 matching bases. This receptor was obtained from a pool of C57BL/6 mice in good health. Sample: sorted cells pooled from one or two spleens. CDR3 protein: CASSFWGSTEVFF. CDR3 DNA, as far as it was read: TGTGCCAGCAGTTTCTGGGGGAGCACAGAAGTCTTC.